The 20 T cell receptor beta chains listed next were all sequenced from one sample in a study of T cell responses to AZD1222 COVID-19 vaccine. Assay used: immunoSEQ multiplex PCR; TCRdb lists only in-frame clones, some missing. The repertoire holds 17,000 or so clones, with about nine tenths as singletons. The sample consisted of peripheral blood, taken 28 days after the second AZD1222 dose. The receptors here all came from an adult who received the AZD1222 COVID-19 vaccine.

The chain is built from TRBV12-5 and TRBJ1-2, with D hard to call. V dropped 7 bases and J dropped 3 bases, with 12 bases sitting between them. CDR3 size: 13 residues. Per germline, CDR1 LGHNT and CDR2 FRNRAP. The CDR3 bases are TGTGCTAGTGCGAGAGGGTGGGACTATGGCTACACCTTC. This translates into CASARGWDYGYTF.

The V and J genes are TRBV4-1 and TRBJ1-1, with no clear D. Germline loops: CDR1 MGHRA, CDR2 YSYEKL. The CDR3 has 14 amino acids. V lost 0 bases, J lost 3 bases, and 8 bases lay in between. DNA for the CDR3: TGCGCCAGCAGCCAAGAGCAGAGATACACTGAAGCTTTCTTT. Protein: CASSQEQRYTEAFF.

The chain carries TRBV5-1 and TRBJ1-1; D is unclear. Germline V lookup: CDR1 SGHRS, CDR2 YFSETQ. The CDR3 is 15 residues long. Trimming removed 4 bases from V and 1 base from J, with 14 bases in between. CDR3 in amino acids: CASSPTIPANTEAFF. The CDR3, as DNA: TGCGCCAGCAGCCCCACGATCCCTGCGAACACTGAAGCTTTCTTT.

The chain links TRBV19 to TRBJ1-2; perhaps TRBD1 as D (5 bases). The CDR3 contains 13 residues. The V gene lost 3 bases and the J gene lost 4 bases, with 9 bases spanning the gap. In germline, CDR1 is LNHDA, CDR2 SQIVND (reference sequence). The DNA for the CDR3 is TGTGCCAGTAGTATTAGGGACGTCTATGGCTACACCTTC. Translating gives CASSIRDVYGYTF.

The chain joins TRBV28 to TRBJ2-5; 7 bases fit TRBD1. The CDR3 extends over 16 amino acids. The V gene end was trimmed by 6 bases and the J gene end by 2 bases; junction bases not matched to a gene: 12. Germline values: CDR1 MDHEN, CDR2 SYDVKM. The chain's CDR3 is CASSLDRRNIQETQYF. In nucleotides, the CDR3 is TGTGCCAGCAGCCTGGACAGGAGGAACATACAAGAGACCCAGTACTTC.

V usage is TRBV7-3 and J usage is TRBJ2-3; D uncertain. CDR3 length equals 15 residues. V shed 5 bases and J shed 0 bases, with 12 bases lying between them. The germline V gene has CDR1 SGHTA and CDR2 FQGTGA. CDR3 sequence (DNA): TGTGCCAGCAGCACCAGCGTCTCTAGCACAGATACGCAGTATTTT. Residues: CASSTSVSSTDTQYF.

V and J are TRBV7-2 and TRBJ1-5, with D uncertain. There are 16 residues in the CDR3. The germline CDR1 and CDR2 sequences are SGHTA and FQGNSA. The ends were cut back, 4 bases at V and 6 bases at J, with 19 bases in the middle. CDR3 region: CASSSTLAGRGQPQHF. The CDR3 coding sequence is TGTGCCAGCAGCTCGACCTTGGCGGGCCGCGGTCAGCCCCAGCATTTT.

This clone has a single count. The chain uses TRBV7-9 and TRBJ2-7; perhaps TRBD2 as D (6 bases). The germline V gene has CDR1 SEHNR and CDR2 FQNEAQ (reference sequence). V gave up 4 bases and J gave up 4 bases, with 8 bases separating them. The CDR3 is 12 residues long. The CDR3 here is CASSYSGYEQYV. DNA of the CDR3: TGTGCCAGCAGCTATAGCGGTTACGAGCAGTACGTC.

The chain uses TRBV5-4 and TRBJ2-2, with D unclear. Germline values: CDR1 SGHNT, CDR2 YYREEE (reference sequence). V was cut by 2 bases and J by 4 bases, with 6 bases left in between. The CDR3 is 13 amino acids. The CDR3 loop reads CASSLKITGELFF. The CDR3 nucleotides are TGTGCCAGCAGCTTAAAGATCACCGGGGAGCTGTTTTTT. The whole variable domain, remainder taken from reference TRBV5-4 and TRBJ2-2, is ETGVTQSPTHLIKTRGQQVTLRCSSQSGHNTVSWYQQALGQGPQFIFQYYREEENGRGNFPPRFSGLQFPNYSSELNVNALELDDSALYLCASSLKITGELFFGEGSRLTVL.

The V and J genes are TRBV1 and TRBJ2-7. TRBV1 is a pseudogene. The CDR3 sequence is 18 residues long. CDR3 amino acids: CTSSQRDPKTSSSYEQYV. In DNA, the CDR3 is TGCACCAGCAGCCAACGGGACCCCAAGACATCCAGCTCCTACGAGCAGTACGTC.

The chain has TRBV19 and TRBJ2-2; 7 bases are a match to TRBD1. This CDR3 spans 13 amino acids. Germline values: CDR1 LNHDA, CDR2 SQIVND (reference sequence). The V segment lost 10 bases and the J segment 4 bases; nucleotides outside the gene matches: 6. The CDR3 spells CAILDRATGELFF. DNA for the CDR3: TGTGCCATTCTTGACAGGGCCACCGGGGAGCTGTTTTTT.

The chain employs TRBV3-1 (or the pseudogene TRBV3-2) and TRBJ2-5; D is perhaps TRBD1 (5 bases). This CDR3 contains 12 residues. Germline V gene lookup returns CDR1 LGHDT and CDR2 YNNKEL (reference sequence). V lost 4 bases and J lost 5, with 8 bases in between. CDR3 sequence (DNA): TGTGCCAGCAGCCTACAGGCGGAGACCCAGTACTTC. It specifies CASSLQAETQYF.

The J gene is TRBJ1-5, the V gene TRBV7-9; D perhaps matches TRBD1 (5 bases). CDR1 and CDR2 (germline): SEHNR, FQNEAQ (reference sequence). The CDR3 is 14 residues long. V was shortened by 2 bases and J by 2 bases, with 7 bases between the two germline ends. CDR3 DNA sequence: TGTGCCAGCAGCTTACAGGGCGGCAATCAGCCCCAGCATTTT. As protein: CASSLQGGNQPQHF.

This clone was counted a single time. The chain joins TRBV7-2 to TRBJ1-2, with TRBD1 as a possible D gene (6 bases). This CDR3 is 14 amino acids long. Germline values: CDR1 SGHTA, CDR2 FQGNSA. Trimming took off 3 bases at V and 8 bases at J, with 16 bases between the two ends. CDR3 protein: CASSLWLGGSGYTF. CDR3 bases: TGTGCCAGCAGCTTGTGGTTGGGGGGCTCCGGCTACACCTTC.

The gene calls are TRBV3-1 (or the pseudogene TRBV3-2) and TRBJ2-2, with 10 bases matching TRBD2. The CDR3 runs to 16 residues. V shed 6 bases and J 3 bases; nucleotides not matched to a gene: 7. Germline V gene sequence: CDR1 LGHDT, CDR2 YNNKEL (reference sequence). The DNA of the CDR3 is TGTGCCAGCAGGCGACTAGCGGGTGGGGACACCGGGGAGCTGTTTTTT. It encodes CASRRLAGGDTGELFF.

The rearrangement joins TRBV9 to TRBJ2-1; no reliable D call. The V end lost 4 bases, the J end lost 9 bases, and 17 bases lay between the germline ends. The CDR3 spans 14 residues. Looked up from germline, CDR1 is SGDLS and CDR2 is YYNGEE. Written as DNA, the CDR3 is TGTGCCAGCAGCATCTTAAATTCAGGACCTGAGCAGTTCTTC. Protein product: CASSILNSGPEQFF. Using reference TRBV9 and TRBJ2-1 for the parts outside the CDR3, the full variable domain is DSGVTQTPKHLITATGQRVTLRCSPRSGDLSVYWYQQSLDQGLQFLIQYYNGEERAKGNILERFSAQQFPDLHSELNLSSLELGDSALYFCASSILNSGPEQFFGPGTRLTVL.

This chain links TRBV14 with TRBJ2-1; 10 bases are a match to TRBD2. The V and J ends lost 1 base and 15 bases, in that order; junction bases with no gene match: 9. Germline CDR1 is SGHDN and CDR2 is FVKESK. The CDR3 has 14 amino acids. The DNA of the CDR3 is TGTGCCAGCAGCCAAGGAGTGAGCGGGGGGGCGCGGTTCTTC. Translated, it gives CASSQGVSGGARFF.

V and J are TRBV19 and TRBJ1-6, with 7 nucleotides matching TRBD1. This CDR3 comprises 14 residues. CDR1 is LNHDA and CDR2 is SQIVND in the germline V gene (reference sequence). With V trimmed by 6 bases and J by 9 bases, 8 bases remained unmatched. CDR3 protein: CASSRQGSGSPLHF. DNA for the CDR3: TGTGCCAGTAGCCGACAGGGTTCTGGTTCACCCCTCCACTTT.

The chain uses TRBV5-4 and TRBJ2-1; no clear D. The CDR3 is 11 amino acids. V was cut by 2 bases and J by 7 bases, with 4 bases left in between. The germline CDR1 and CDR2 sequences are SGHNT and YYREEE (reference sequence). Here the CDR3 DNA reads TGTGCCAGCAGCTTCATAAATGAGCAGTTCTTC. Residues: CASSFINEQFF.

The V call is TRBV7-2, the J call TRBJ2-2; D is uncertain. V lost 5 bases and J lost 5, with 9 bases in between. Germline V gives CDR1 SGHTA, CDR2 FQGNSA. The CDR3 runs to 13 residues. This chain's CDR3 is CASSPHTTGELFF. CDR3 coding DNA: TGTGCCAGCAGCCCCCACACTACCGGGGAGCTGTTTTTT.